The 19 T cell receptor beta chains listed next were all sequenced from one sample in a study of identical twins (TCRdb year 2016). Library preparation employed 5' RACE. The run used an Illumina HiSeq 2000. TCRdb's own reprocessing of the public reads used fastp at Q25 and MiXCR and kept productive beta chains. Every CDR3 protein is listed once, alongside the most common genes and DNA of its rows. The sample table records under 1 million distinct CDR3 sequences; 9% to 15% of these occur just once. Around 1.5% of the sample rests with the top ten. These data are also associated with another study on yellow fever vaccine responses in identical twins.

The material sequenced was PBMCs. The receptors derive from a woman aged 18-29 years in good health.

There are many counts of this clonotype. V is TRBV6-6 and J is TRBJ1-2; D gene unclear. CDR1 is MNHNY and CDR2 is SVGAGI in the germline V gene (reference sequence). V was pared by 8 bases and J by 7 bases, with 11 bases between. The length of the CDR3 is 11 residues. In DNA form, the CDR3 reads TGTGCCAGCGCAGGTGTCTCTGGCTACACCTTC. Its protein is CASAGVSGYTF.

This clonotype was found a few times. The chain is built from TRBV3-1 and TRBJ2-7; 7 positions agree with TRBD2. CDR1 LGHDT and CDR2 YNNKEL come from the germline V gene (reference sequence). Trimming removed 0 bases from V and 3 bases from J; junction bases left unmatched: 2. This CDR3 is 14 amino acids long. CDR3 loop: CASSQEAGVYEQYF. The DNA for the CDR3 is TGTGCCAGCAGCCAAGAGGCGGGAGTCTACGAGCAGTACTTC.

This clonotype turned up a few times. V usage is TRBV7-4 and J usage is TRBJ2-7; TRBD2 agrees at 9 bases. This CDR3 spans 14 amino acids. Trimming took 5 bases from V and 6 from J; bases not matched to a gene: 8. Per germline, CDR1 SGHVT and CDR2 SQSDAQ. The CDR3 reads CASSLMAGGCEQYV. CDR3 coding DNA: TGTGCCAGCAGCCTAATGGCGGGGGGGTGCGAGCAGTACGTC.

This clonotype was seen at least ten times. The J gene is TRBJ2-1, the V gene TRBV4-1; 7 nucleotides match TRBD2. Trimming cost V 5 bases and J 7 bases; bases outside gene matches: 8. CDR3 length: 14 amino acids. Germline assignment: CDR1 MGHRA and CDR2 YSYEKL. CDR3 coding DNA: TGCGCCAGCAGCTTTAGGGAGGGGAGTAATGAGCAGTTCTTC. Amino acids: CASSFREGSNEQFF.

This chain joins TRBV20-1 and TRBJ1-3; no firm D call. Germline CDR1 reads DFQATT; CDR2 reads SNEGSKA (reference sequence). Trimming cost V 6 bases and J 4 bases, with 13 bases left between them. The CDR3 loop spans 13 amino acids. CDR3 in amino acids: CSASIPGGNTIYF. CDR3 DNA: TGCAGTGCCTCGATACCGGGAGGAAACACCATATATTTT.

This CDR3 is CASSLAWTNIYEQYF. The CDR3 DNA follows: TGTGCCAGCAGCTTAGCGTGGACCAACATCTACGAGCAGTACTTC. This chain uses TRBV7-2 with TRBJ2-7; no clear D gene. CDR1 and CDR2 (germline): SGHTA, FQGNSA. CDR3 size: 15 residues. Trimming removed 0 bases from V and 3 bases from J, with 12 bases in between.

This clonotype was seen ten or more times. The chain is built from TRBV4-1 and TRBJ1-5; D uncertain. The germline V gene has CDR1 MGHRA and CDR2 YSYEKL. The CDR3 extends over 13 amino acids. V lost 2 bases and J lost 5, with 7 bases in between. CDR3 amino acids: CASSQYSYQPQHF. DNA for the CDR3: TGCGCCAGCAGCCAATACAGCTATCAGCCCCAGCATTTT.

The chain combines TRBV7-9 with TRBJ2-5; the D is unclear. This CDR3 is 15 amino acids long. CDR1 SEHNR and CDR2 FQNEAQ come from the germline V gene (reference sequence). V lost 1 base and J lost 1, with 10 bases in between. The CDR3 region is CASSLVEVTQETQYF. The CDR3 nucleotides are TGTGCCAGCAGCTTAGTTGAGGTTACCCAAGAGACCCAGTACTTC.

This clonotype was observed a few times. J is TRBJ2-3 and V is TRBV12-3 or TRBV12-4, with no clear D. Trimming left V 3 bases short and J 2 bases short, with 12 bases between. The CDR3 spans 15 residues. The CDR3 sequence is CASSLNVGYTDTQYF. The CDR3 DNA sequence: TGTGCCAGCAGTTTGAATGTGGGATACACAGATACGCAGTATTTT.

The rearrangement links TRBV28 to TRBJ2-6, with D hard to call. The CDR3 has 16 residues. Between the trimmed V and J ends, which lost 6 bases and 0 bases, there was a span of 12 bases. The germline V gene encodes CDR1 MDHEN and CDR2 SYDVKM. CDR3: CASSLQPSSGANVLTF. The DNA of the CDR3 is TGTGCCAGCAGCCTCCAACCTAGCTCTGGGGCCAACGTCCTGACTTTC.

This clonotype came up a few times. The chain is built from TRBV11-3 and TRBJ2-1, with a possible D match to TRBD2 (6 bases). Trimming pared 1 base from V and 10 bases from J, leaving 11 bases between. The germline V gene has CDR1 SGHNT and CDR2 YENEEA. The CDR3 sequence is 13 residues long. DNA for the CDR3: TGTGCCAGCAGCTTAGCCCCGGGGGAAGAGCAGTTCTTC. It encodes CASSLAPGEEQFF.

This clonotype was observed many times. CDR3 residues: CAISTGPTANTGELFF. The CDR3, as DNA: TGTGCCATCAGCACAGGGCCCACCGCGAACACCGGGGAGCTGTTTTTT. This rearrangement joins TRBV10-3 to TRBJ2-2, with D possibly being TRBD1 (6 bases). The germline V gene encodes CDR1 ENHRY and CDR2 SYGVKD. The CDR3 has 16 residues. V dropped 6 bases and J dropped 0 bases, with 14 bases sitting between them.

Only a few counts were recorded for this clonotype. The chain combines TRBV20-1 with TRBJ2-2; TRBD1 aligns across 9 bases. The CDR3 consists of 14 residues. Germline V gene data show CDR1 as DFQATT and CDR2 as SNEGSKA (reference sequence). The V gene end was trimmed by 2 bases and the J gene end by 7 bases; junction bases not matched to a gene: 5. The CDR3 nucleotides read TGCAGTGCTAGAAATAACAGGGGGCACGGGGAGCTGTTTTTT. It encodes CSARNNRGHGELFF.

J is TRBJ2-7 and V is TRBV18; 7 bases are shared with TRBD1. The CDR3 length is 14 residues. CDR1 is KGHSH and CDR2 is LQKENI in the germline V gene. V dropped 5 bases and J dropped 2; count of bases not matched to a gene: 6. CDR3 bases: TGTGCCAGCTCAAGGGACAGCCCTGCCTACGAGCAGTACTTC. Translating gives CASSRDSPAYEQYF.

This clonotype was recorded at least ten times. The V and J genes are TRBV3-1 and TRBJ1-5; D may be TRBD1 (6 bases). This CDR3 comprises 14 residues. CDR1 and CDR2 from the germline V gene are LGHDT and YNNKEL (reference sequence). Trimming took off 4 bases at V and 1 base at J, with 8 bases between the two ends. CDR3 coding DNA: TGTGCCAGCAGCCCGGGACACAGCAATCAGCCCCAGCATTTT. Its protein is CASSPGHSNQPQHF.

V and J are TRBV18 and TRBJ2-6; D call uncertain. Trimming took off 3 bases at V and 1 base at J, with 10 bases between the two ends. CDR3 length: 16 amino acids. The germline gives CDR1 KGHSH, CDR2 LQKENI. The CDR3 sequence is CASSPSKASGANVLTF. CDR3 nucleotide sequence: TGTGCCAGCTCACCTAGTAAGGCGTCTGGGGCCAACGTCCTGACTTTC.

This chain links TRBV18 with TRBJ2-1; 11 bases agree with TRBD1. The CDR3 loop spans 14 amino acids. CDR1 and CDR2 (germline): KGHSH, LQKENI. The junction had 6 bases not matched to a gene; V was cut back by 5 bases and J by 9 bases. For the CDR3, the DNA is TGTGCCAGCTCAAACTGGACAGGGGGCGTTGAGCAGTTCTTC. Translating it yields CASSNWTGGVEQFF.

The chain couples TRBV29-1 to TRBJ2-1; 14 bases are a match to TRBD2. The junction had 10 bases not matched to a gene; V was cut back by 0 bases and J by 0 bases. This CDR3 has 20 amino acids. Per germline, CDR1 SQVTM and CDR2 ANQGSEA. The CDR3 loop reads CSVEDYRTSGRSSSYNEQFF. The CDR3, as DNA: TGCAGCGTTGAAGACTACCGGACTAGCGGGAGGTCGAGCTCCTACAATGAGCAGTTCTTC.

This clonotype turned up a few times. V gene TRBV4-1 combines with J gene TRBJ1-1; D may be TRBD1 (6 bases). The CDR3 is made up of 12 amino acids. The V gene lost 3 bases and the J gene lost 11 bases, with 13 bases spanning the gap. Germline V gene lookup returns CDR1 MGHRA and CDR2 YSYEKL. The CDR3 loop reads CASSQDSPVAFF. CDR3 bases: TGCGCCAGCAGCCAGGACAGCCCGGTTGCTTTCTTT.